This TCR beta chain was recovered during a study of cytomegalovirus exposure and HLA in healthy donors. Findings and caveats of the study: The HLA-A and HLA-B alleles of most subjects were reportedly predicted accurately from TCR beta sequences.

The CDR3 length is 13 residues. The V gene's germline CDR1 is SGHKS and CDR2 YYEKEE (reference sequence). Trimming took off 4 bases at V and 3 bases at J, with 10 bases between the two ends. Comments on this clone: What it binds is not known.

Use of 60 Vbeta and 13 Jbeta primers characterized the PCR. Using immunoSEQ multiplex PCR, the repertoire was profiled, and TCRdb retains in-frame clones only, with some absent. This sample has some 190,000 clones, with roughly 9.5% found just once. Sequencing was performed on PBMCs. The TCR sequence derives from a woman aged 25 to 39 in good health and CMV-seropositive. The chain couples TRBV5-5 to TRBJ1-2, with D tentatively TRBD1 (6 bases). The CDR3 nucleotides are TGTGCCAGCAGCGCCGCAGGGGACTATGGCTACACCTTC. Its translation is CASSAAGDYGYTF.